What follows is one T cell receptor beta chain and its context. The record originates from a study of control samples from healthy donors and cancer patients. Assay used: immunoSEQ multiplex PCR; TCRdb lists only in-frame clones, some missing. The sample data list fewer than 250,000 clones. Sequences were obtained from blood. The TCR originated in a woman aged 25 to 39 in good health.

CDR3 in DNA: TGTGCCAGCAGTTTATCGGAGTGGGCCTCTCTAAACTATGGCTACACCTTC. Translating gives CASSLSEWASLNYGYTF. V and J are TRBV27 and TRBJ1-2; D remains ambiguous. The V and J ends lost 0 bases and 2 bases respectively, with 16 bases between them. Germline loops: CDR1 MNHEY, CDR2 SMNVEV (reference sequence). The CDR3 contains 17 residues.